The sequence of this TCR beta chain was determined in a study of T-cell reconstitution after alpha-beta-depleted transplantation in children. General study points: Certain patients had high TCRbeta diversity at day 60, and it came from recipient T cells and thymic progenitors that survived. Several hundred rapidly expanded clones from non-depleted graft cells reportedly supplied alpha-beta T cells about two months post-transplant. At one year after transplant, newly produced T cells mostly accounted for T-cell counts and diversity.

This clonotype was observed many times. Its antigen is undetermined. Preparation of the TCRbeta library involved a method that used unique molecular identifiers. TCRdb reprocessed the PCR reads via MiXCR and lists one record per CDR3 protein. The sample lists over 150,000 distinct CDR3 sequences, about 6.6% occurring once. The CDR3 loop spans 12 amino acids. Germline CDR1 SGHKS, CDR2 YYEKEE (reference sequence). J lost 4 bases, V lost 6 bases, and 3 bases had no gene match. The V call is TRBV5-5, the J call TRBJ1-1, with TRBD1 matching over 7 bases. The TCR comes from a boy younger than 10 with acute lymphoblastic leukemia, due to receive a stem cell transplant. Material: PBMCs, obtained before TCRalphabeta/CD19-depleted stem cell transplant. CDR3 nucleotide sequence: TGTGCCAGCATGGACAGGAGCACTGAAGCTTTCTTT. Translation: CASMDRSTEAFF.